This is a list of T cell receptor beta chains from one sample in a study of shared clonotypes between healthy human individuals. Produced via immunoSEQ multiplex PCR; TCRdb's table is partial and in-frame only. The data show roughly 2.1 million clones, about 92% seen once. The sequenced material came from naive CD8+ T cells from PBMCs. The receptors here all came from a man younger than 30 in good health. Some clones in this sample may be carry-over from other donors' samples. Both conserved end residues are part of each CDR3. The D gene is left open where the match is weak. Clone sizes are given selectively: once, few, many, or a class where the clone is expanded.

D gene: TRBD1; clone size: .; J gene: TRBJ1-5; V gene: TRBV2; CDR3 protein: CASSDPGQGNQPQHF; CDR3 DNA: TGTGCCAGCAGTGATCCTGGACAGGGGAATCAGCCCCAGCATTTT
D gene: .; clone size: once; J gene: TRBJ1-5; V gene: TRBV28; CDR3 protein: CASSLYSLNQPQHF; CDR3 DNA: TGTGCCAGCAGTTTATATAGCCTCAATCAGCCCCAGCATTTT
D gene: .; clone size: few; J gene: TRBJ1-1; V gene: TRBV4-1; CDR3 protein: CASSQWGNTEAFF; CDR3 DNA: TGCGCCAGCAGCCAATGGGGTAATACTGAAGCTTTCTTT
D gene: .; clone size: .; J gene: TRBJ2-7; V gene: TRBV27; CDR3 protein: CASSLSGPSSYEQYF; CDR3 DNA: TGTGCCAGCAGTTTATCGGGACCGAGCTCCTACGAGCAGTACTTC
D gene: TRBD2; clone size: once; J gene: TRBJ2-1; V gene: TRBV27; CDR3 protein: CASRNGRTLYNEQFF; CDR3 DNA: TGTGCCAGCCGGAACGGGAGGACCCTATACAATGAGCAGTTCTTC
D gene: .; clone size: .; J gene: TRBJ2-7; V gene: TRBV6-5; CDR3 protein: CASSPYAYEQYF; CDR3 DNA: TGTGCCAGCAGTCCGTATGCCTACGAGCAGTACTTC
D gene: .; clone size: .; J gene: TRBJ1-2; V gene: TRBV28; CDR3 protein: CASSLRRLGRTLFYRYGYTF; CDR3 DNA: TGTGCCAGCAGTTTACGCCGCCTCGGGCGGACTTTATTCTATCGGTATGGCTACACCTTC
D gene: .; clone size: .; J gene: TRBJ1-1; V gene: TRBV9; CDR3 protein: CASSEGKRPRSWNTEAFF; CDR3 DNA: TGTGCCAGCAGCGAGGGAAAAAGGCCGAGATCGTGGAACACTGAAGCTTTCTTT
D gene: .; clone size: .; J gene: TRBJ2-1; V gene: TRBV11-2; CDR3 protein: CASSLNYLNVLSKRDEQFF; CDR3 DNA: TGTGCCAGCAGCTTAAACTATTTAAATGTGCTATCCAAACGCGATGAGCAGTTCTTC
D gene: .; clone size: .; J gene: TRBJ2-7; V gene: TRBV6-5; CDR3 protein: CASRNLPWVREQYF; CDR3 DNA: TGTGCCAGCAGGAACCTCCCTTGGGTACGCGAGCAGTACTTC
D gene: .; clone size: .; J gene: TRBJ2-1; V gene: TRBV15; CDR3 protein: CATSSKIAAEQFF; CDR3 DNA: TGTGCCACCAGCAGCAAAATAGCGGCTGAGCAGTTCTTC
D gene: .; clone size: .; J gene: TRBJ1-4; V gene: TRBV4-3; CDR3 protein: CASSQDGTIIGEKLFF; CDR3 DNA: TGCGCCAGCAGCCAAGACGGGACAATTATAGGAGAAAAACTGTTTTTT
D gene: .; clone size: once; J gene: TRBJ1-2; V gene: TRBV5-1; CDR3 protein: CASSPVGENYGYTF; CDR3 DNA: TGCGCCAGCAGCCCTGTGGGGGAGAACTATGGCTACACCTTC
D gene: TRBD2; clone size: .; J gene: TRBJ2-5; V gene: TRBV28; CDR3 protein: CASSFRTRRSQETQYF; CDR3 DNA: TGTGCCAGCAGTTTCCGGACTAGGAGAAGCCAAGAGACCCAGTACTTC
D gene: TRBD2; clone size: .; J gene: TRBJ2-7; V gene: TRBV28; CDR3 protein: CASSLRSGLAGDEQYF; CDR3 DNA: TGTGCCAGCAGTTTACGATCCGGACTAGCGGGAGACGAGCAGTACTTC
D gene: .; clone size: .; J gene: TRBJ2-7; V gene: TRBV19; CDR3 protein: CASSIAGQGNTYEQYF; CDR3 DNA: TGTGCCAGTAGTATAGCGGGCCAGGGTAATACCTACGAGCAGTACTTC
D gene: .; clone size: .; J gene: TRBJ2-7; V gene: TRBV27; CDR3 protein: CASKVGSGSGYEQYF; CDR3 DNA: TGTGCCAGCAAAGTAGGGTCAGGATCGGGGTACGAGCAGTACTTC
D gene: .; clone size: .; J gene: TRBJ2-7; V gene: TRBV7-2; CDR3 protein: CASSQRDFPYEQYF; CDR3 DNA: TGTGCCAGCAGCCAAAGGGACTTTCCCTACGAGCAGTACTTC
D gene: .; clone size: .; J gene: TRBJ1-3; V gene: TRBV7-9; CDR3 protein: CASSEYVRSGNTIYF; CDR3 DNA: TGTGCCAGCAGCGAGTATGTGAGGTCTGGAAACACCATATATTTT
D gene: .; clone size: .; J gene: TRBJ1-1; V gene: TRBV7-9; CDR3 protein: CASSLRGDVTEAFF; CDR3 DNA: TGTGCCAGCAGCTTGAGAGGGGATGTCACTGAAGCTTTCTTT
D gene: .; clone size: .; J gene: TRBJ2-7; V gene: TRBV10-3; CDR3 protein: CAIAGVSKIYEQYF; CDR3 DNA: TGTGCCATCGCTGGTGTGTCTAAAATTTACGAGCAGTACTTC
D gene: .; clone size: .; J gene: TRBJ1-2; V gene: TRBV6-6; CDR3 protein: CASSYSTGERAHGYTF; CDR3 DNA: TGTGCCAGCAGTTACTCAACTGGGGAGAGGGCCCATGGCTACACCTTC
D gene: .; clone size: .; J gene: TRBJ1-2; V gene: TRBV27; CDR3 protein: CASSLGPTRGGYTF; CDR3 DNA: TGTGCCAGCAGTTTGGGCCCAACCCGCGGAGGCTACACCTTC
D gene: .; clone size: .; J gene: TRBJ2-4; V gene: TRBV14; CDR3 protein: CASSQEGDRGNIQYF; CDR3 DNA: TGTGCCAGCAGCCAAGAAGGCGACCGCGGGAACATTCAGTACTTC
D gene: TRBD1; clone size: .; J gene: TRBJ2-7; V gene: TRBV13; CDR3 protein: CASTFYRGRGGSYEQYF; CDR3 DNA: TGTGCCAGCACCTTTTACAGGGGGCGCGGGGGATCCTACGAGCAGTACTTC
D gene: .; clone size: .; J gene: TRBJ1-5; V gene: TRBV7-8; CDR3 protein: CASSLAGIGYSNQPQHF; CDR3 DNA: TGTGCCAGCAGCTTAGCCGGAATTGGATATAGCAATCAGCCCCAGCATTTT
D gene: .; clone size: .; J gene: TRBJ1-5; V gene: TRBV27; CDR3 protein: CASSFASNQPQHF; CDR3 DNA: TGTGCCAGCAGTTTTGCTAGCAATCAGCCCCAGCATTTT
D gene: .; clone size: .; J gene: TRBJ2-1; V gene: TRBV29-1; CDR3 protein: CSVEGGAAYNEQFF; CDR3 DNA: TGCAGCGTTGAAGGGGGAGCCGCGTACAATGAGCAGTTCTTC
D gene: TRBD2; clone size: .; J gene: TRBJ2-3; V gene: TRBV6-5; CDR3 protein: CASSYLGRDTDTQYF; CDR3 DNA: TGTGCCAGCAGTTATCTCGGGAGGGACACAGATACGCAGTATTTT
D gene: .; clone size: few; J gene: TRBJ1-1; V gene: TRBV27; CDR3 protein: CASSTRQVAYTEAFF; CDR3 DNA: TGTGCCAGCAGTACCCGACAGGTAGCCTACACTGAAGCTTTCTTT
D gene: TRBD2; clone size: .; J gene: TRBJ2-1; V gene: TRBV28; CDR3 protein: CASSSGLADYNEQFF; CDR3 DNA: TGTGCCAGCAGTTCCGGACTAGCGGATTACAATGAGCAGTTCTTC
D gene: .; clone size: .; J gene: TRBJ2-2; V gene: TRBV9; CDR3 protein: CASSVDGTGELFF; CDR3 DNA: TGTGCCAGCAGCGTAGACGGTACCGGGGAGCTGTTTTTT
D gene: TRBD1; clone size: .; J gene: TRBJ1-2; V gene: TRBV4-2; CDR3 protein: CASRGDRVDFDYTF; CDR3 DNA: TGTGCCAGCAGGGGGGACAGGGTGGACTTTGACTACACCTTC
D gene: TRBD2; clone size: .; J gene: TRBJ2-1; V gene: TRBV10-2; CDR3 protein: CASSGSGSVNEQFF; CDR3 DNA: TGCGCCAGCAGCGGTAGCGGGAGTGTAAATGAGCAGTTCTTC
D gene: .; clone size: .; J gene: TRBJ2-6; V gene: TRBV25-1; CDR3 protein: CASSEFRPAYSGANVLTF; CDR3 DNA: TGTGCCAGCAGTGAATTTCGGCCAGCGTACTCTGGGGCCAACGTCCTGACTTTC
D gene: .; clone size: .; J gene: TRBJ1-5; V gene: TRBV28; CDR3 protein: CASSPSTAGPQHF; CDR3 DNA: TGTGCCAGCAGTCCATCGACGGCGGGGCCCCAGCATTTT
D gene: .; clone size: .; J gene: TRBJ2-7; V gene: TRBV5-8; CDR3 protein: CASTILYEQYF; CDR3 DNA: TGTGCCAGCACTATACTCTACGAGCAGTACTTC
D gene: .; clone size: .; J gene: TRBJ1-1; V gene: TRBV11-3; CDR3 protein: CASSRGSRAFF; CDR3 DNA: TGTGCCAGCAGCCGGGGATCGAGAGCTTTCTTT
D gene: .; clone size: once; J gene: TRBJ2-7; V gene: TRBV4-1; CDR3 protein: CASSQGPAGAYEQYF; CDR3 DNA: TGCGCCAGCAGCCAAGGACCAGCGGGCGCCTACGAGCAGTACTTC
D gene: .; clone size: .; J gene: TRBJ1-6; V gene: TRBV15; CDR3 protein: CATSRVVGANSPLHF; CDR3 DNA: TGTGCCACCAGCAGAGTAGTTGGGGCTAATTCACCCCTCCACTTT
D gene: TRBD1; clone size: .; J gene: TRBJ2-7; V gene: TRBV28; CDR3 protein: CASSLYGAGGFYEQYF; CDR3 DNA: TGTGCCAGCAGTTTATACGGGGCAGGGGGCTTCTACGAGCAGTACTTC
D gene: .; clone size: .; J gene: TRBJ2-1; V gene: TRBV11-2; CDR3 protein: CASSPSRASSYNEQFF; CDR3 DNA: TGTGCCAGCAGCCCAAGTAGGGCGAGCTCCTACAATGAGCAGTTCTTC
D gene: .; clone size: .; J gene: TRBJ1-4; V gene: TRBV28; CDR3 protein: CASSLRLGSPLVRVLFF; CDR3 DNA: TGTGCCAGCAGTTTACGCCTGGGTTCTCCTTTGGTGAGGGTACTGTTTTTT
D gene: .; clone size: .; J gene: TRBJ2-3; V gene: TRBV9; CDR3 protein: CASSLGTNMGDTQYF; CDR3 DNA: TGTGCCAGCAGTCTAGGAACCAACATGGGAGATACGCAGTATTTT
D gene: .; clone size: .; J gene: TRBJ2-7; V gene: TRBV19; CDR3 protein: CASSTLDSLPYEQYF; CDR3 DNA: TGTGCCAGTAGTACCCTCGACAGCCTACCCTACGAGCAGTACTTC
D gene: TRBD1; clone size: .; J gene: TRBJ2-7; V gene: TRBV6-1; CDR3 protein: CASSDRPGTESYEQYF; CDR3 DNA: TGTGCCAGCAGTGACCGGCCCGGGACAGAATCCTACGAGCAGTACTTC
D gene: TRBD2; clone size: .; J gene: TRBJ2-7; V gene: TRBV27; CDR3 protein: CASRVTSGTYEQYF; CDR3 DNA: TGTGCCAGCAGGGTGACTAGCGGAACTTACGAGCAGTACTTC
D gene: .; clone size: .; J gene: TRBJ2-5; V gene: TRBV27; CDR3 protein: CASRIMGGQPQETQYF; CDR3 DNA: TGTGCCAGCAGGATAATGGGGGGCCAACCCCAAGAGACCCAGTACTTC
D gene: .; clone size: .; J gene: TRBJ2-5; V gene: TRBV7-9; CDR3 protein: CASSLDFTGRNLQETQYF; CDR3 DNA: TGTGCCAGCAGCTTAGATTTTACAGGGCGGAACCTTCAAGAGACCCAGTACTTC
D gene: TRBD1; clone size: .; J gene: TRBJ1-1; V gene: TRBV6-1; CDR3 protein: CASSDWTGSMNTEAFF; CDR3 DNA: TGTGCCAGCAGTGATTGGACAGGGAGTATGAACACTGAAGCTTTCTTT
D gene: .; clone size: .; J gene: TRBJ2-7; V gene: TRBV30; CDR3 protein: CAWKSGVIRIGEQYF; CDR3 DNA: TGTGCCTGGAAGTCGGGGGTGATAAGGATCGGCGAGCAGTACTTC
D gene: TRBD1; clone size: .; J gene: TRBJ2-2; V gene: TRBV27; CDR3 protein: CASSAGTGGMGELFF; CDR3 DNA: TGTGCCAGCAGTGCCGGGACAGGGGGCATGGGGGAGCTGTTTTTT
D gene: .; clone size: .; J gene: TRBJ2-5; V gene: TRBV15; CDR3 protein: CATSRVGAEQETQYF; CDR3 DNA: TGTGCCACCAGCAGAGTCGGCGCGGAACAAGAGACCCAGTACTTC
D gene: .; clone size: .; J gene: TRBJ1-2; V gene: TRBV7-9; CDR3 protein: CASSPGLDYTF; CDR3 DNA: TGTGCCAGCAGCCCTGGGTTGGACTACACCTTC
D gene: .; clone size: .; J gene: TRBJ2-7; V gene: TRBV6-4; CDR3 protein: CASSDPTGPRSYEQYF; CDR3 DNA: TGTGCCAGCAGTGACCCCACAGGGCCTCGCTCATACGAGCAGTACTTC
D gene: .; clone size: .; J gene: TRBJ2-7; V gene: TRBV5-1; CDR3 protein: CASSLVGRIYEQYF; CDR3 DNA: TGCGCCAGCAGCTTGGTCGGACGAATCTACGAGCAGTACTTC
D gene: TRBD2; clone size: .; J gene: TRBJ2-1; V gene: TRBV6-4; CDR3 protein: CASRETSGRFMHEQFF; CDR3 DNA: TGTGCCAGCAGAGAGACTAGCGGGAGGTTTATGCACGAGCAGTTCTTC
D gene: .; clone size: .; J gene: TRBJ2-2; V gene: TRBV10-3; CDR3 protein: CAIRRPELEGDTGELFF; CDR3 DNA: TGTGCCATCAGGAGACCTGAGCTGGAGGGCGACACCGGGGAGCTGTTTTTT
D gene: TRBD2; clone size: .; J gene: TRBJ2-7; V gene: TRBV7-9; CDR3 protein: CASTLPGLAGSHEQYF; CDR3 DNA: TGTGCCAGCACCTTACCGGGACTAGCGGGTTCCCACGAGCAGTACTTC